These 18 T cell receptor beta chains came from one sample sequenced in a study of CD8 T cells in acute hepatitis C reinfection. TCRdb's copy holds only in-frame clones and misses some; the assay was immunoSEQ multiplex PCR. The table lists around 1,400 clones, approximately 48% of them singletons, with approximately 8.5% in the top ten. Study-wide results and caveats: TRBV04 and TRBV06 were preferentially used in all groups, not explained by naive pool overrepresentation.

Time point given: acute HCV infection, within 168 days of estimated infection date. No in vitro expansion preceded sequencing of these hepatitis C virus-specific cells, which were studied ex vivo. The sequencing here drew on HCV NS3-1073 tetramer-sorted CD8+ T cells from PBMCs, taken during acute infection. The receptors stem from a woman aged 18 to 35 with chronic hepatitis C.

The chain links TRBV7-1 to TRBJ2-5, with 12 positions matching TRBD2. TRBV7-1 counts as an open reading frame of uncertain function. This CDR3 region has 17 residues. J gave up 0 bases and V 4 bases, and 6 bases lay outside the gene matches. CDR3 loop: CASSLVTSGGYQETQYF. The CDR3 coding sequence is TGTGCCAGCAGCTTAGTAACTAGCGGGGGGTACCAAGAGACCCAGTACTTC.

This chain uses TRBV4-2 with TRBJ1-1; no firm D call. CDR1 LGHNA and CDR2 YNFKEQ come from the germline V gene. This CDR3 has 15 residues. The V gene lost 1 base and the J gene lost 11 bases, with 20 bases spanning the gap. The CDR3 DNA reads as TGTGCCAGCAGCCAAGTTGCCGGTGAGCGTTCCGGCGCTTTCTTT. Encoded protein: CASSQVAGERSGAFF.

This chain uses TRBV27 with TRBJ2-5, with a weak D call TRBD2 (6 bases). V was clipped by 5 bases and J by 5 bases, with 18 bases between them. Germline assignment: CDR1 MNHEY and CDR2 SMNVEV (reference sequence). The CDR3 length is 15 residues. The CDR3 protein is CASSTTGGVWETQYF. The DNA for the CDR3 is TGTGCCAGCAGTACAACCGGAGGGGTGTGGGAGACCCAGTACTTC.

This chain joins TRBV4-2 and TRBJ1-1, with 7 positions matching TRBD1. V shed 0 bases, J shed 9 bases, and the junction held 1 base outside the gene matches. CDR1 LGHNA and CDR2 YNFKEQ come from the germline V gene. The CDR3 spans 12 residues. CDR3 DNA sequence: TGTGCCAGCAGCCAAGAGACAGGGAAAGCTTTCTTT. This gives the protein CASSQETGKAFF.

The chain has TRBV29-1 and TRBJ2-5; the D gene is possibly TRBD1 (6 bases). This CDR3 has 13 amino acids. Germline V gives CDR1 SQVTM, CDR2 ANQGSEA. V was clipped by 5 bases and J by 4 bases, with 14 bases between them. Here the CDR3 reads CSVPFLGGETQYF. The CDR3 DNA is TGCAGCGTTCCGTTTTTAGGGGGAGAGACCCAGTACTTC.

V and J are TRBV4-2 and TRBJ1-5; D gene uncertain. The V gene lost 0 bases and the J gene lost 4 bases, with 16 bases spanning the gap. From germline, CDR1 is LGHNA and CDR2 YNFKEQ. This CDR3 contains 17 residues. CDR3 coding DNA: TGTGCCAGCAGCCAAGATATGGGTCTCATACCTAATCAGCCCCAGCATTTT. It codes for CASSQDMGLIPNQPQHF.

This clone is termed medium-sized. The rearrangement links TRBV4-2 to TRBJ2-7, with TRBD2 identical over 12 bases. This CDR3 contains 18 residues. Trimming cost V 0 bases and J 6 bases; bases outside gene matches: 12. Germline V gene lookup returns CDR1 LGHNA and CDR2 YNFKEQ. The CDR3, as DNA: TGTGCCAGCAGCCAAGAGGTGGCTAGCGGGGGGGCATGGGGCGAGCAGTACTTC. This sequence encodes CASSQEVASGGAWGEQYF.

This clone was detected a few times. The gene calls are TRBV13 and TRBJ2-2; D is unresolved. Germline-derived CDR1 and CDR2 are PRHDT and FYEKMQ (reference sequence). Between the trimmed V and J ends, which lost 0 bases and 5 bases, there was a span of 13 bases. The CDR3 spans 16 residues. The CDR3 is CASSLGREEMTGELFF. As DNA, the CDR3 is TGTGCCAGCAGCTTAGGTCGAGAGGAGATGACCGGGGAGCTGTTTTTT. The full variable domain, its missing parts supplied by reference TRBV13 and TRBJ2-2, is AAGVIQSPRHLIKEKRETATLKCYPIPRHDTVYWYQQGPGQDPQFLISFYEKMQSDKGSIPDRFSAQQFSDYHSELNMSSLELGDSALYFCASSLGREEMTGELFFGEGSRLTVL.

The chain is built from TRBV5-6 and TRBJ1-1; D perhaps matches TRBD1 (5 bases). The V and J ends lost 5 bases and 1 base respectively, with 9 bases between them. This CDR3 has 13 amino acids. CDR1 and CDR2 (germline): SGHDT, YYEEEE. The CDR3 bases are TGTGCCAGCAGGTCAGGGAGGAACACTGAAGCTTTCTTT. Protein product: CASRSGRNTEAFF.

The CDR3 is CASSQEIAGGRYGELFF. CDR3 DNA: TGTGCCAGCAGCCAAGAAATCGCGGGGGGGCGGTACGGGGAGCTGTTTTTT. V gene TRBV4-2 combines with J gene TRBJ2-2, with 9 bases that match TRBD2. CDR1 and CDR2 from the germline V gene are LGHNA and YNFKEQ. The CDR3 is 17 residues long. V gave up 0 bases and J gave up 7 bases; unmatched junction bases: 9.

With regard to this clone: One end of the junction varies from germline; a read error may be responsible. At the DNA level, this CDR3 is encoded by other sequences in the same sample as well. The V and J genes are TRBV11-2 and TRBJ1-4, with a weak D call TRBD1 (5 bases). The length of the CDR3 is 14 residues. The germline V gene has CDR1 SGHAT and CDR2 FQNNGV. The CDR3 nucleotides are TGTGCCAGCAGCCCAGCAGGGACGAGCGAAAAACTGTTTTTC. Its translation is CASSPAGTSEKLFF.

The genes are TRBV6-4 and TRBJ1-2; tentative D call: TRBD1 (5 bases). CDR3 size: 14 residues. The V end lost 9 bases, the J end lost 4 bases, and 18 bases lay between the germline ends. The germline gives CDR1 MRHNA, CDR2 SNTAGT. CDR3 loop: CASGGAQGPYGYTF. DNA for the CDR3: TGTGCCAGTGGCGGGGCGCAGGGTCCCTATGGCTACACCTTC.

This clone was picked up a small number of times. The chain has TRBV4-3 and TRBJ2-7; D perhaps matches TRBD2 (6 bases). Trimming removed 4 bases at V and 0 bases at J, with 16 bases between. CDR3 length: 16 amino acids. The germline gives CDR1 LGHNA, CDR2 YSLEER. The CDR3: CASSPEVGGSSYEQYF. In nucleotides, the CDR3 is TGCGCCAGCAGCCCCGAGGTGGGAGGAAGCTCCTACGAGCAGTACTTC.

J is TRBJ2-5 and V is TRBV27; 7 bases line up with TRBD1. The CDR3 totals 14 residues. V lost 9 bases, J lost 4 bases, and 11 bases stayed unmatched. CDR1 is MNHEY and CDR2 is SMNVEV in the germline V gene (reference sequence). The DNA for the CDR3 is TGTGCCAGTCCGGACAGGATAGGGAGAGAGACCCAGTACTTC. This translates into CASPDRIGRETQYF.

A note on this clone: A much larger clone differs from this one at a single base, so this may be a read error. J is TRBJ2-7 and V is TRBV7-3; 14 positions agree with TRBD2. V lost 5 bases to trimming and J lost 3 bases; unmatched junction nucleotides: 9. CDR1 SGHTA and CDR2 FQGTGA come from the germline V gene. The CDR3 spans 17 residues. The CDR3 loop reads CASSVRLAGGLFYEQYF. DNA of the CDR3: TGTGCCAGCAGCGTTCGACTAGCGGGGGGGCTATTCTACGAGCAGTACTTC. The whole variable domain, filled in from reference TRBV7-3 and TRBJ2-7, reads GAGVSQTPSNKVTEKGKYVELRCDPISGHTALYWYRQSLGQGPEFLIYFQGTGAADDSGLPNDRFFAVRPEGSVSTLKIQRTERGDSAVYLCASSVRLAGGLFYEQYFGPGTRLTVT.

The J gene is TRBJ1-4, the V gene TRBV5-6, with 7 positions matching TRBD1. Germline assignment: CDR1 SGHDT and CDR2 YYEEEE. There are 14 residues in the CDR3. The ends lost 4 bases at V and 7 bases at J; junction bases unmatched: 7. The CDR3 bases are TGTGCCAGCAGCAACACGGACAGGTTTGAAAAACTGTTTTTT. Protein sequence: CASSNTDRFEKLFF.

This clone was counted once. The gene calls are TRBV5-6 and TRBJ1-1; D might be TRBD1 (6 bases). This CDR3 has 17 residues. CDR1 is SGHDT, CDR2 YYEEEE, per germline. Between the trimmed V and J ends, which lost 3 bases and 0 bases, there was a span of 18 bases. CDR3 amino acids: CASSSPSGQFMNTEAFF. CDR3 nucleotides: TGTGCCAGCAGCTCCCCATCAGGACAGTTCATGAACACTGAAGCTTTCTTT.

A word on this clone: The same CDR3 also results from other DNA sequences found in this sample. J is TRBJ2-2 and V is TRBV4-2; 12 positions agree with TRBD2. The CDR3 length is 17 residues. The germline gives CDR1 LGHNA, CDR2 YNFKEQ. V was clipped by 0 bases and J by 7 bases; unmatched bases: 6. The CDR3 nucleotides read TGTGCCAGCAGCCAAGAATTGGCTAGCGGGGGGGGCGGGGAGCTGTTTTTT. Its protein product is CASSQELASGGGGELFF.